The T cell receptor (beta chain) under discussion was sequenced for a study of blood T cell repertoires in COVID-19. As for the study in general: The origin of the acute and convalescent COVID-19 samples was the United States, Italy and Spain. PBMCs, B-cell-depleted T cells, or T cells were the source of the cDNA or gDNA that made up the material.

Followed over time, Seattle patients had been enrolled while infection was active. Per germline, CDR1 KGHDR and CDR2 SFDVKD. The CDR3 totals 13 residues. With 3 bases removed from V and 11 bases from J, the gap between germline ends came to 13 bases. The assay was immunoSEQ multiplex PCR, and TCRdb's table has in-frame clones only and misses some. Here the sample spans about 170,000 clones, around four fifths being singletons. What was sequenced was peripheral blood. The receptor comes from a woman older than 75 with COVID-19, enrolled during active disease. V and J are TRBV24-1 and TRBJ1-5, with D unresolved. CDR3 DNA: TGTGCCACCAGTGATGGGTCCACCGGGTCCCAGCATTTT. Its translation is CATSDGSTGSQHF.